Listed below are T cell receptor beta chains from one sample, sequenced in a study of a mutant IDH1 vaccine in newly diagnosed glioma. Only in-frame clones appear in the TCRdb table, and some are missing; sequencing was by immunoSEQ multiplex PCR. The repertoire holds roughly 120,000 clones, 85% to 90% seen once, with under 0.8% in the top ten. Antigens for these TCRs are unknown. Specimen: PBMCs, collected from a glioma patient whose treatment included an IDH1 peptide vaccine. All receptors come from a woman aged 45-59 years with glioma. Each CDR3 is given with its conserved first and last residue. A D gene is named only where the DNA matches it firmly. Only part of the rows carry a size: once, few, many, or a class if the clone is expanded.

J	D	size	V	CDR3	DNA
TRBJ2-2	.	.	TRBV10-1	CASSESLLGTGELFF	TGCGCCAGCAGTGAGTCTTTACTAGGAACCGGGGAGCTGTTTTTT
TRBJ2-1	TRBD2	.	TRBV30	CAWDFSGVGEQFF	TGTGCCTGGGACTTTAGCGGGGTTGGGGAGCAGTTCTTC
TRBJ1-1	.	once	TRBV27	CASSLFGGRTEAFF	TGTGCCAGCAGTTTATTCGGGGGCCGGACTGAAGCTTTCTTT
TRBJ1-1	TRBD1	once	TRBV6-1	CASSAGQGRTEAFF	TGTGCCAGCAGTGCCGGACAGGGGCGGACTGAAGCTTTCTTT
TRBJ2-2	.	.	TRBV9	CASSVVSGGELFF	TGTGCCAGCAGCGTAGTGAGCGGCGGGGAGCTGTTTTTT
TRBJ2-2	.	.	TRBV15	CATSRDRDTGELFF	TGTGCCACCAGCAGAGATCGAGACACCGGGGAGCTGTTTTTT
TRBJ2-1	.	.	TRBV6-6	CATFRAGSNEQFF	TGTGCCACCTTTAGGGCAGGGAGCAATGAGCAGTTCTTC
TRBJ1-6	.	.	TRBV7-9	CASSPGNSPLHF	TGTGCCAGCAGCCCAGGCAATTCACCCCTCCACTTT
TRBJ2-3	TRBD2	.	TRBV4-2	CASSQKGLAGEDTQYF	TGTGCCAGCAGCCAGAAGGGACTAGCGGGAGAAGATACGCAGTATTTT
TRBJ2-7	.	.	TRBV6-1	CASSEPGLADYEQYF	TGTGCCAGCAGTGAACCCGGGCTAGCTGACTACGAGCAGTACTTC
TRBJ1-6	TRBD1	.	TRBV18	CASSPQGQQNSPLHF	TGTGCCAGCTCACCTCAGGGACAGCAGAATTCACCCCTCCACTTT
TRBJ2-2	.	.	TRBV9	CASSGDTNTGELFF	TGTGCCAGCAGCGGGGACACGAACACCGGGGAGCTGTTTTTT
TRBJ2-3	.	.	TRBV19	CASSTSKQRDTQYF	TGTGCCAGTAGTACCTCCAAACAGAGAGATACGCAGTATTTT
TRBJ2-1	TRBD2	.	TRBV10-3	CAISESVGRAGGREQFF	TGTGCCATCAGTGAGAGCGTCGGGAGAGCGGGAGGACGCGAGCAGTTCTTC
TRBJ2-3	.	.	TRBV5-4	CASSPGGGSDTQYF	TGTGCCAGCAGCCCTGGAGGGGGGTCAGATACGCAGTATTTT
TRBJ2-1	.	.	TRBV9	CASSVVTARDEQFF	TGTGCCAGCAGCGTAGTAACCGCCAGGGATGAGCAGTTCTTC
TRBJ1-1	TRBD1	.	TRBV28	CASSFSAGGSTEAFF	TGTGCCAGCAGTTTCTCGGCAGGGGGAAGCACTGAAGCTTTCTTT
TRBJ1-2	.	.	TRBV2	CASSESGLGYTF	TGTGCCAGCAGTGAATCGGGCCTGGGCTACACCTTC
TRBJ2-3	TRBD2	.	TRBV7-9	CASSLLAGGPTDTQYF	TGTGCCAGCAGCTTACTAGCGGGAGGGCCCACAGATACGCAGTATTTT
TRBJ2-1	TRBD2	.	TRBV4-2	CASSQDTRGGNEQFF	TGTGCCAGCAGCCAAGACACTCGGGGGGGCAATGAGCAGTTCTTC
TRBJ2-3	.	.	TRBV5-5	CASSGSSGTDTQYF	TGTGCCAGCAGCGGGTCTTCTGGCACAGATACGCAGTATTTT
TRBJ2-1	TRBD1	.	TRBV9	CASSVGQGAYNEQFF	TGTGCCAGCAGCGTAGGGCAGGGGGCCTACAATGAGCAGTTCTTC
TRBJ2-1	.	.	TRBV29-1	CSVEELMWGSHNEQFF	TGCAGCGTTGAAGAGCTCATGTGGGGGAGCCACAATGAGCAGTTCTTC
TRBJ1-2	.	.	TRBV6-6	CASRYGPLASADF	TGTGCCAGCAGATACGGGCCCCTGGCCTCGGCAGACTTC
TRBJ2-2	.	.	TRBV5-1	CASSESGMNTGELFF	TGCGCCAGCAGCGAGTCGGGAATGAACACCGGGGAGCTGTTTTTT
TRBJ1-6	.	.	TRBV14	CASKKTAYNSPLHF	TGTGCCAGCAAAAAGACGGCCTATAATTCACCCCTCCACTTT
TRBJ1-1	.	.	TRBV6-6	CASSYDSSNTEAFF	TGTGCCAGCAGTTACGACAGTTCGAACACTGAAGCTTTCTTT
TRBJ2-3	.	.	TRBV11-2	CASSLDPTTDTQYF	TGTGCCAGCAGCTTAGATCCAACCACAGATACGCAGTATTTT
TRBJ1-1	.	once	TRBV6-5	CASRLQGHTEAFF	TGTGCCAGCAGACTACAGGGACACACTGAAGCTTTCTTT
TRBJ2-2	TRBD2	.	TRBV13	CASSLVGLAGVGELFF	TGTGCCAGCAGCTTAGTGGGACTAGCGGGAGTCGGGGAGCTGTTTTTT